Below are 22 T cell receptor beta chains sequenced from a single sample in a study of OX40 agonist ivuxolimab in advanced cancers. Here immunoSEQ multiplex PCR was the method, and the copy in TCRdb shows in-frame clones only, minus some. The sample contains 65,000 to 90,000 clones, 85% of which appear only once. The sample consisted of CD4+ or CD8+ T cells sorted from blood, taken in a trial of the OX40 agonist ivuxolimab. These receptors all come from an adult with an advanced solid tumor such as melanoma, head and neck, liver or kidney cancer.

This chain connects TRBV7-9 to TRBJ2-7; 8 bases are a match to TRBD1. V gave up 5 bases and J gave up 0 bases; unmatched junction bases: 9. The CDR3 contains 16 residues. Per the germline V gene, CDR1 is SEHNR and CDR2 is FQNEAQ (reference sequence). This CDR3 is CASSPVGTGGSYEQYF. The CDR3 nucleotides are TGTGCCAGCAGCCCAGTGGGAACAGGGGGCTCCTACGAGCAGTACTTC.

The chain links TRBV4-1 to TRBJ2-4, with 8 positions matching TRBD2. The V segment lost 5 bases and the J segment 1 base; nucleotides outside the gene matches: 16. In germline, CDR1 is MGHRA, CDR2 YSYEKL. This CDR3 comprises 19 residues. CDR3 in DNA: TGCGCCAGCAGCTCCGAATTTGTGGGCGGGAGGAAGGCCAAAAACATTCAGTACTTC. It codes for CASSSEFVGGRKAKNIQYF.

The chain joins TRBV6-1 to TRBJ1-1, with D unclear. Germline V gene sequence: CDR1 MNHNS, CDR2 SASEGT. V was pared by 4 bases and J by 1 base, with 7 bases between. The CDR3 consists of 13 residues. CDR3 bases: TGTGCCAGCAGTGTTTCAGGGAACACTGAAGCTTTCTTT. This encodes CASSVSGNTEAFF.

This clone was seen only once. V usage is TRBV5-6 and J usage is TRBJ1-6; TRBD1 agrees at 7 bases. The CDR3 is made up of 11 amino acids. The germline V gene has CDR1 SGHDT and CDR2 YYEEEE. After removal of 0 bases from V and 19 bases from J, the junction contained 4 bases not matched to a gene. CDR3 sequence reads: CASSLEGAFHF. Written as DNA, the CDR3 is TGTGCCAGCAGCTTGGAGGGGGCGTTTCACTTT. Supplemented by reference TRBV5-6 and TRBJ1-6, the full variable domain reads DAGVTQSPTHLIKTRGQQVTLRCSPKSGHDTVSWYQQALGQGPQFIFQYYEEEERQRGNFPDRFSGHQFPNYSSELNVNALLLGDSALYLCASSLEGAFHFGNGTRLTVT.

The J gene is TRBJ2-5, the V gene TRBV14; the match to TRBD1 covers 8 bases. Germline V gene data show CDR1 as SGHDN and CDR2 as FVKESK. The V gene end was trimmed by 4 bases and the J gene end by 1 base; junction bases not matched to a gene: 8. This CDR3 has 16 residues. This chain's CDR3 is CASSRAQGALQETQYF. The CDR3 DNA follows: TGTGCCAGCAGCCGGGCCCAGGGGGCTCTCCAAGAGACCCAGTACTTC.

This sequence joins TRBV4-1 and TRBJ2-7; 8 nucleotides align to TRBD1. V lost 2 bases to trimming and J lost 3 bases; unmatched junction nucleotides: 9. The CDR3 loop spans 16 amino acids. The V gene's germline CDR1 is MGHRA and CDR2 YSYEKL. For the CDR3, the DNA is TGCGCCAGCAGCCAAAATTCCGGACAGGGAATCTACGAGCAGTACTTC. Its protein product is CASSQNSGQGIYEQYF.

This clone is a singleton in its sample. The rearrangement links TRBV27 to TRBJ1-5; D is undetermined. Germline CDR1 is MNHEY and CDR2 is SMNVEV (reference sequence). The CDR3 is 13 amino acids. V lost 3 bases to trimming and J lost 3 bases, with 6 bases between them. Here the CDR3 DNA reads TGTGCCAGCAGTTTGGAATACAATCAGCCCCAGCATTTT. Protein sequence: CASSLEYNQPQHF.

This chain uses TRBV7-8 with TRBJ1-2; 8 nucleotides align to TRBD1. This CDR3 has 13 residues. CDR1 is SGHVS, CDR2 FQNEAQ, per germline. J gave up 5 bases and V 10 bases, and 9 bases lay outside the gene matches. The chain's CDR3 is CAILDRGKYGYTF. The CDR3 DNA follows: TGTGCCATCCTAGACAGGGGAAAATATGGCTACACCTTC.

The rearrangement uses TRBV15 and TRBJ2-7; a possible D gene is TRBD2 (5 bases). The CDR3 loop spans 12 amino acids. V lost 5 bases to trimming and J lost 4 bases, with 9 bases between them. Germline CDR1 is LNHNV and CDR2 is YYDKDF (reference sequence). DNA for the CDR3: TGTGCCACCAGCGTGAGCGGATACGAGCAGTACTTC. Translation gives CATSVSGYEQYF.

The chain uses TRBV29-1 and TRBJ2-5; TRBD2 aligns across 9 bases. The germline V gene encodes CDR1 SQVTM and CDR2 ANQGSEA. With 6 bases clipped from V and 1 base from J, the junction kept 12 bases outside the gene matches. The CDR3 is made up of 16 amino acids. The CDR3 loop reads CSVGVGSSGVQETQYF. The DNA of the CDR3 is TGCAGCGTGGGAGTAGGGTCTAGCGGGGTCCAAGAGACCCAGTACTTC. The complete variable domain, with remaining parts taken from reference TRBV29-1 and TRBJ2-5, reads SAVISQKPSRDICQRGTSLTIQCQVDSQVTMMFWYRQQPGQSLTLIATANQGSEATYESGFVIDKFPISRPNLTFSTLTVSNMSPEDSSIYLCSVGVGSSGVQETQYFGPGTRLLVL.

V and J are TRBV30 and TRBJ2-5; D is tentatively TRBD1 or TRBD2 (6 bases each). V lost 3 bases and J 4 bases, leaving 12 bases between the germline ends. Looked up from germline, CDR1 is GTSNPN and CDR2 is SVGIG (reference sequence). The CDR3 is 13 residues long. The CDR3 bases are TGTGCCTGGAGACTCAGGGGAGGAGAGACCCAGTACTTC. Translated: CAWRLRGGETQYF.

This chain uses TRBV27 with TRBJ2-2, with D possibly TRBD1 on 6 matching bases. The length of the CDR3 is 13 residues. V lost 10 bases and J lost 5, with 14 bases in between. The germline gives CDR1 MNHEY, CDR2 SMNVEV (reference sequence). CDR3 nucleotides: TGTGCCACCAACAGGGTGGGGACCGGGGAGCTGTTTTTT. Its protein is CATNRVGTGELFF.

This clone was seen only once. The genes are TRBV6-5 and TRBJ1-2, with unresolved D. Germline-derived CDR1 and CDR2 are MNHEY and SVGAGI. CDR3 length: 13 residues. Trimming took 10 bases from V and 2 from J, leaving 14 bases between them. The CDR3 bases are TGTGCCACCTCGCCTCAGAGCAACTATGGCTACACCTTC. Protein: CATSPQSNYGYTF.

This chain links TRBV19 with TRBJ2-2; 8 bases are shared with TRBD2. The germline gives CDR1 LNHDA, CDR2 SQIVND (reference sequence). The junction had 8 bases not matched to a gene; V was cut back by 5 bases and J by 0 bases. The CDR3 runs to 17 residues. CDR3 residues: CASSGGGRSPNTGELFF. The CDR3 nucleotides are TGTGCCAGTAGTGGGGGCGGGAGGAGCCCGAACACCGGGGAGCTGTTTTTT.

The J gene is TRBJ2-2, the V gene TRBV2; either TRBD1 or TRBD2 may supply D (7 bases each). CDR1 is SNHLY and CDR2 is FYNNEI in the germline V gene. V shed 4 bases and J shed 2 bases, with 17 bases lying between them. The CDR3 loop spans 17 amino acids. The CDR3 spells CASSVPGEGANTGELFF. As DNA, the CDR3 is TGTGCCAGCAGTGTACCAGGGGAGGGGGCCAACACCGGGGAGCTGTTTTTT.

This clone occurred once. The chain joins TRBV11-3 to TRBJ2-7; the match to TRBD1 covers 7 bases. The CDR3 loop spans 16 amino acids. Germline-derived CDR1 and CDR2 are SGHNT and YENEEA. The V and J ends lost 5 bases and 5 bases, in that order; junction bases with no gene match: 15. The CDR3 sequence: CASSPGNRGPFDEQYF. The CDR3 region has the DNA TGTGCCAGCAGCCCCGGGAACAGGGGTCCCTTTGACGAGCAGTACTTC.

The genes are TRBV28 and TRBJ2-3; 12 positions match TRBD2. The trim removed 6 bases at V and 0 bases at J, leaving 13 bases unmatched. This CDR3 is 19 amino acids long. Germline-derived CDR1 and CDR2 are MDHEN and SYDVKM. The CDR3 region has the DNA TGTGCCAGCAGCCCCGCGGGTATGACTAGCGGGGGCAGCACAGATACGCAGTATTTT. Protein: CASSPAGMTSGGSTDTQYF.

The chain has TRBV29-1 and TRBJ1-5; possibly TRBD1 for D (5 bases). The CDR3 runs 16 residues. Trimming removed 1 base at V and 2 bases at J, with 15 bases between. CDR1 SQVTM and CDR2 ANQGSEA come from the germline V gene. CDR3: CSVEVRTLFRNQPQHF. Here the CDR3 DNA reads TGCAGCGTTGAAGTTAGGACACTATTCCGCAATCAGCCCCAGCATTTT.

The rearrangement links TRBV10-3 to TRBJ1-1; the match to TRBD1 covers 10 bases. The CDR3 loop spans 16 amino acids. Per the germline V gene, CDR1 is ENHRY and CDR2 is SYGVKD. V was pared by 5 bases and J by 4 bases, with 10 bases of the junction left unmatched. CDR3 nucleotide sequence: TGTGCCATCAGTTTGGGCGACAGGGGGCGCGGCACTGAAGCTTTCTTT. Translation: CAISLGDRGRGTEAFF.

The chain employs TRBV28 and TRBJ1-4; 10 nucleotides agree with TRBD1. CDR1 MDHEN and CDR2 SYDVKM come from the germline V gene. V gave up 5 bases and J gave up 7 bases; unmatched junction bases: 7. This CDR3 comprises 15 residues. The CDR3 here is CASSIYRDRGEKLFF. The CDR3 nucleotides read TGTGCCAGCAGTATCTACCGGGACAGGGGTGAAAAACTGTTTTTT.

Here the CDR3 reads CASSVYLGQETQYF. The CDR3 DNA reads as TGTGCCAGCAGCGTTTACCTAGGCCAAGAGACCCAGTACTTC. The genes are TRBV5-4 and TRBJ2-5; D gene unclear. The CDR3 consists of 14 residues. Trimming left V 4 bases short and J 1 base short, with 11 bases between. CDR1 and CDR2 (germline): SGHNT, YYREEE (reference sequence).

Turning to this clone: The sample holds other DNA sequences that translate to the same CDR3. This CDR3 reads CASSYSRGNQPQHF. As DNA, the CDR3 is TGTGCCAGCAGTTACTCCAGGGGCAATCAGCCCCAGCATTTT. This chain connects TRBV6-5 to TRBJ1-5; tentatively, D is TRBD1 (5 bases). Germline lookup yields CDR1 MNHEY and CDR2 SVGAGI. The CDR3 length is 14 residues. V shed 0 bases and J shed 2 bases, with 5 bases lying between them.